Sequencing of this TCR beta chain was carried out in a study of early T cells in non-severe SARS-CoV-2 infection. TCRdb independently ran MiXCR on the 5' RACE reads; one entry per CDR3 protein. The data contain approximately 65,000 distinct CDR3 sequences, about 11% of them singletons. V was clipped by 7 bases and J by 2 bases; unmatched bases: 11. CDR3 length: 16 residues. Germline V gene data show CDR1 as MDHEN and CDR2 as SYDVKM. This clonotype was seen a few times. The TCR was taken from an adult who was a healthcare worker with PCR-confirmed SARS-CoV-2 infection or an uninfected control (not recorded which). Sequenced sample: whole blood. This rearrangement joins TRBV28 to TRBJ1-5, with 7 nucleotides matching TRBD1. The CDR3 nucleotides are TGTGCCAGCAACCGTCCGGCCACAGGGGGCAATCAGCCCCAGCATTTT. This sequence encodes CASNRPATGGNQPQHF.